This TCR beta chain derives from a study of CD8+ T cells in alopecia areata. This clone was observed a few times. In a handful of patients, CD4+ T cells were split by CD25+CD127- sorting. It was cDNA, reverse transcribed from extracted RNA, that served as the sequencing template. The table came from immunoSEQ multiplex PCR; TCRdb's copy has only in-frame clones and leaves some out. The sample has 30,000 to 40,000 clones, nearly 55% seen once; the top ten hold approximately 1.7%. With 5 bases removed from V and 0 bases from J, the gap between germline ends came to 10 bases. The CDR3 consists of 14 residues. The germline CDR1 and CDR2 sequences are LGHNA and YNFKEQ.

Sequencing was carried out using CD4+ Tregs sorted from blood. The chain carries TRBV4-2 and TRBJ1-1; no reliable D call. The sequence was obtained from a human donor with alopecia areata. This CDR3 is CASSYPGMNTEAFF. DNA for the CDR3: TGTGCCAGCAGCTACCCGGGCATGAACACTGAAGCTTTCTTT.